The next 13 T cell receptor beta chains were all read from a single sample in a study of shared clonotypes between healthy human individuals. Assay: immunoSEQ multiplex PCR; the TCRdb copy retains only in-frame clones and omits some. The sample includes nearly 750,000 clones, 72% of them seen just once. Specimen: memory CD4+ T cells sorted from blood. Stated subset: CD45RA-negative fraction. The receptors derive from a woman younger than 45 in good health.

The chain couples TRBV27 to TRBJ2-6; tentatively, D is TRBD1 (6 bases). Germline CDR1 MNHEY, CDR2 SMNVEV (reference sequence). Trimming removed 5 bases from V and 2 bases from J, with 10 bases in between. The CDR3 contains 15 residues. This CDR3 is CASSGAGAGANVLTF. CDR3 sequence (DNA): TGTGCCAGCAGTGGAGCAGGGGCTGGGGCCAACGTCCTGACTTTC.

This chain links TRBV19 with TRBJ2-5, with D possibly matching TRBD1 (6 bases). Germline V gene sequence: CDR1 LNHDA, CDR2 SQIVND (reference sequence). V dropped 6 bases and J dropped 5 bases, with 19 bases sitting between them. This CDR3 contains 15 residues. The CDR3 reads CASSGQNRLGETQYF. The CDR3 DNA is TGTGCCAGTAGCGGACAGAACCGCCTCGGGGAGACCCAGTACTTC.

This chain connects TRBV11-2 to TRBJ1-2; D is unresolved. V was pared by 1 base and J by 4 bases, with 13 bases between. Per the germline V gene, CDR1 is SGHAT and CDR2 is FQNNGV. The CDR3 runs 15 residues. The CDR3 DNA is TGTGCCAGCAGCTTAGGCGGGCAGGTACGCTATGGCTACACCTTC. This encodes CASSLGGQVRYGYTF. Full variable domain (missing parts from reference TRBV11-2 and TRBJ1-2): EAGVAQSPRYKIIEKRQSVAFWCNPISGHATLYWYQQILGQGPKLLIQFQNNGVVDDSQLPKDRFSAERLKGVDSTLKIQPAKLEDSAVYLCASSLGGQVRYGYTFGSGTRLTVV.

The CDR3 loop is CASSNSEGGANYGYTF. The CDR3 nucleotides are TGCGCCAGCAGCAATTCCGAGGGGGGAGCTAACTATGGCTACACCTTC. V is TRBV5-1 and J is TRBJ1-2, with D possibly being TRBD1 (6 bases). Deletions cut 4 bases from V and 0 bases from J, with 16 bases between. Germline CDR1 reads SGHRS; CDR2 reads YFSETQ. CDR3 length equals 16 residues.

The table lists this clone with a few counts. This chain connects TRBV29-1 to TRBJ2-7; tentative D call: TRBD1 (5 bases). From germline, CDR1 is SQVTM and CDR2 ANQGSEA. This CDR3 region has 12 residues. Trimming removed 8 bases from V and 0 bases from J, with 11 bases in between. Here the CDR3 reads CSFKTASYEQYF. DNA of the CDR3: TGCAGCTTTAAGACAGCCTCCTACGAGCAGTACTTC.

V is TRBV13 and J is TRBJ2-2; a weak D match, TRBD1 (5 bases). The CDR3 runs 14 residues. V lost 4 bases and J lost 6, with 12 bases in between. CDR1 is PRHDT, CDR2 FYEKMQ, per germline (reference sequence). The CDR3 DNA is TGTGCCAGCAGCTACACCAGGGTTTCCGGGGAGCTGTTTTTT. Its translation: CASSYTRVSGELFF.

The count of this clone is one. The chain combines TRBV6-5 with TRBJ1-5, with 8 bases aligning to TRBD1. CDR1 and CDR2 from the germline V gene are MNHEY and SVGAGI. This CDR3 has 14 residues. The junction had 4 bases not matched to a gene; V was cut back by 6 bases and J by 3 bases. CDR3: CASRLDRDNQPQHF. For the CDR3, the DNA is TGTGCCAGCAGACTGGACAGGGACAATCAGCCCCAGCATTTT.

V and J are TRBV6-5 and TRBJ2-7, with 10 bases aligning to TRBD2. J was trimmed by 5 bases and V by 5 bases; bases with no gene match: 6. Germline-derived CDR1 and CDR2 are MNHEY and SVGAGI. This CDR3 region has 14 residues. The DNA for the CDR3 is TGTGCCAGCAGTAAAGTTCTAGCGGGAGACGAGCAGTACTTC. Its translation is CASSKVLAGDEQYF.

J is TRBJ2-1 and V is TRBV28; TRBD2 agrees at 7 bases. J lost 9 bases, V lost 6 bases, and 14 bases had no gene match. Germline assignment: CDR1 MDHEN and CDR2 SYDVKM. This CDR3 region has 15 residues. CDR3 in amino acids: CASSAWGGSRSEQFF. CDR3 in DNA: TGTGCCAGCAGCGCGTGGGGCGGGAGCAGAAGTGAGCAGTTCTTC.

This clone was observed at least ten times. The chain links TRBV20-1 to TRBJ2-7; D not certain. The V end was cut by 5 bases, the J end by 9 bases, with 14 bases between. Per the germline V gene, CDR1 is DFQATT and CDR2 is SNEGSKA (reference sequence). The CDR3 loop spans 11 amino acids. CDR3: CSAPLIFGQYF. DNA for the CDR3: TGCAGTGCTCCCCTAATTTTCGGGCAGTACTTC.

V and J are TRBV27 and TRBJ2-7; D gene unclear. Germline assignment: CDR1 MNHEY and CDR2 SMNVEV (reference sequence). The CDR3 is made up of 13 amino acids. The V end was cut by 3 bases, the J end by 5 bases, with 11 bases between. DNA of the CDR3: TGTGCCAGCAGTTTCCATGGTTCCCACGAGCAGTACTTC. This encodes CASSFHGSHEQYF.

The rearrangement links TRBV6-1 to TRBJ1-1, with D possibly being TRBD1 (6 bases). The germline V and J ends were trimmed by 4 bases and 1 base, with 16 bases remaining between them. The CDR3 is 16 residues long. The germline CDR1 and CDR2 sequences are MNHNS and SASEGT. In DNA, the CDR3 is TGTGCCAGCAGTGTAACATCAGGGGTGGGGAACACTGAAGCTTTCTTT. Protein product: CASSVTSGVGNTEAFF.

This chain uses TRBV7-2 with TRBJ1-2; D ambiguous. Trimming shortened V by 1 base and J by 8 bases, and 11 bases separated the two germline ends. The germline CDR1 and CDR2 sequences are SGHTA and FQGNSA. CDR3 length: 13 amino acids. The CDR3 DNA follows: TGTGCCAGCAGCTTAGAGAGTTGGGGAGGCTACACCTTC. This encodes CASSLESWGGYTF. The complete variable domain, with remaining parts taken from reference TRBV7-2 and TRBJ1-2, reads GAGVSQSPSNKVTEKGKDVELRCDPISGHTALYWYRQSLGQGLEFLIYFQGNSAPDKSGLPSDRFSAERTGGSVSTLTIQRTQQEDSAVYLCASSLESWGGYTFGSGTRLTVV.